What follows are 5 T cell receptor beta chains derived from one specimen sequenced in a study of T cells in localized non-small cell lung cancer. Assay: immunoSEQ multiplex PCR; the TCRdb copy retains only in-frame clones and omits some. Of around 30,000 clones listed, about 91% are singletons. Here the sequenced sample was PBMCs, taken before any cancer treatment. The source is a man aged 40 to 75 with stage II lung adenocarcinoma.

V gene TRBV9 combines with J gene TRBJ1-1, with D possibly being TRBD1 (6 bases). The V gene's germline CDR1 is SGDLS and CDR2 YYNGEE. The CDR3 is 14 amino acids. Trimming shortened V by 0 bases and J by 10 bases, and 16 bases separated the two germline ends. CDR3 nucleotide sequence: TGTGCCAGCAGCGTAGATATGTTAAGGGGGAGAGCTTTCTTT. It translates to CASSVDMLRGRAFF.

The chain recombines TRBV18 with TRBJ1-1; perhaps TRBD1 as D (5 bases). Per the germline V gene, CDR1 is KGHSH and CDR2 is LQKENI. The CDR3 length is 13 residues. The V end lost 0 bases, the J end lost 7 bases, and 9 bases lay between the germline ends. The CDR3 coding sequence is TGTGCCAGCTCACCACCGTTTGGGGGTGAAGCTTTCTTT. It yields the protein CASSPPFGGEAFF.

The chain links TRBV28 to TRBJ1-5; TRBD1 might be the D (5 bases). CDR3 length: 17 residues. The ends were cut back, 6 bases at V and 3 bases at J, with 21 bases in the middle. The V gene's germline CDR1 is MDHEN and CDR2 SYDVKM. The CDR3 DNA reads TGTGCCAGCAGCTCTGGACACAATGGAGGTAACAATCAGCCCCAGCATTTT. Translated, it gives CASSSGHNGGNNQPQHF.

The V call is TRBV6-6, the J call TRBJ2-5; no clear D. The V end was cut by 2 bases, the J end by 1 base, with 11 bases between. The germline gives CDR1 MNHNY, CDR2 SVGAGI (reference sequence). The CDR3 has 15 residues. In nucleotides, the CDR3 is TGTGCCAGCAGTTACGGACCGGGCCCCCAAGAGACCCAGTACTTC. The encoded protein is CASSYGPGPQETQYF.

CDR3 nucleotide sequence: TGTGCCAGCAGTTACGGGTACGGAAACACTGAAGCTTTCTTT. This sequence encodes CASSYGYGNTEAFF. The V and J genes are TRBV6-5 and TRBJ1-1; D ambiguous. Germline V gene sequence: CDR1 MNHEY, CDR2 SVGAGI. The V end was cut by 2 bases, the J end by 2 bases, with 9 bases between. The CDR3 consists of 14 residues.